The 17 T cell receptor beta chains below all came from one sample that was sequenced in a study of PD-1 blockade in classical Hodgkin lymphoma. All trial patients relapsed after autologous stem cell transplantation. This table comes from immunoSEQ multiplex PCR, and its TCRdb copy is limited to in-frame clones, with some not included. The profile shows 9,500 to 10,000 clones, roughly 92% of them singletons. The sequences come from peripheral blood mononuclear cells (PBMCs), collected at baseline. These receptors all come from a human donor with classical Hodgkin lymphoma.

This chain uses TRBV11-2 with TRBJ1-6; D may be TRBD1 (6 bases). Germline V gene lookup returns CDR1 SGHAT and CDR2 FQNNGV. This CDR3 spans 15 amino acids. The V end lost 1 base, the J end lost 6 bases, and 10 bases lay between the germline ends. The CDR3 region is CASSLVRGGNSPLHF. The CDR3 region has the DNA TGTGCCAGCAGCTTAGTCAGGGGTGGTAATTCACCCCTCCACTTT.

The chain recombines TRBV5-4 with TRBJ2-7; TRBD2 agrees at 15 bases. This CDR3 region has 14 residues. With 7 bases clipped from V and 3 bases from J, the junction kept 2 bases outside the gene matches. Per the germline V gene, CDR1 is SGHNT and CDR2 is YYREEE (reference sequence). CDR3 DNA: TGTGCCAGCGGACTAGCGGGAGGGGTCTACGAGCAGTACTTC. Translated, it gives CASGLAGGVYEQYF.

This clone appeared a single time. The chain employs TRBV5-1 and TRBJ2-5, with D perhaps being TRBD1 or TRBD2 (6 bases each). V lost 0 bases and J 5 bases, leaving 20 bases between the germline ends. The V gene's germline CDR1 is SGHRS and CDR2 YFSETQ. The CDR3 consists of 17 residues. CDR3: CASSLVLRGGSEETQYF. The CDR3 region has the DNA TGCGCCAGCAGCTTGGTGCTCAGGGGAGGCTCGGAGGAGACCCAGTACTTC. The full variable domain, completed using reference TRBV5-1 and TRBJ2-5, is KAGVTQTPRYLIKTRGQQVTLSCSPISGHRSVSWYQQTPGQGLQFLFEYFSETQRNKGNFPGRFSGRQFSNSRSEMNVSTLELGDSALYLCASSLVLRGGSEETQYFGPGTRLLVL.

The J gene is TRBJ1-2, the V gene TRBV4-1; no definite D call. Between the trimmed V and J ends, which lost 1 base and 5 bases, there was a span of 14 bases. The CDR3 runs 15 residues. Germline V lookup: CDR1 MGHRA, CDR2 YSYEKL. The chain's CDR3 is CASSQARSSTYGYTF. For the CDR3, the DNA is TGCGCCAGCAGCCAAGCCCGCTCCAGTACTTATGGCTACACCTTC.

The chain uses TRBV6-5 and TRBJ2-3; 7 bases match TRBD1. CDR1 is MNHEY, CDR2 SVGAGI, per germline. V lost 6 bases, J lost 4 bases, and 10 bases stayed unmatched. The CDR3 has 15 amino acids. Here the CDR3 reads CASRDTGAIADTQYF. CDR3 coding DNA: TGTGCCAGCAGGGATACAGGGGCTATAGCAGATACGCAGTATTTT.

This chain links TRBV11-3 with TRBJ2-7; 7 positions match TRBD1. V lost 4 bases and J lost 1; bases outside the gene matches: 10. The germline gives CDR1 SGHNT, CDR2 YENEEA. CDR3 length equals 16 residues. The CDR3 coding sequence is TGTGCCAGCAGCTCATTTAAGGGACAGAGATCCTACGAGCAGTACTTC. Translated, it gives CASSSFKGQRSYEQYF.

This chain's CDR3 is CASSQYAALEQYF. CDR3 sequence (DNA): TGTGCCAGCAGCCAGTACGCCGCACTTGAGCAGTACTTC. The chain links TRBV7-2 to TRBJ2-7; unclear D gene. The CDR3 is 13 residues long. Germline CDR1 and CDR2: SGHTA and FQGNSA. V dropped 5 bases and J dropped 7 bases, with 15 bases sitting between them.

The chain recombines TRBV6-4 with TRBJ2-3; 9 nucleotides agree with TRBD2. The germline V gene has CDR1 MRHNA and CDR2 SNTAGT. The junction had 3 bases not matched to a gene; V was cut back by 0 bases and J by 2 bases. The CDR3 consists of 16 residues. The CDR3 sequence: CASSDSASGDTDTQYF. Written as DNA, the CDR3 is TGTGCCAGCAGTGACTCGGCTAGCGGGGACACAGATACGCAGTATTTT.

The CDR3 sequence is CASSPRQGVSTGELFF. The CDR3 DNA is TGCGCCAGCAGCCCCAGGCAGGGAGTGAGCACCGGGGAGCTGTTTTTT. This chain uses TRBV4-1 with TRBJ2-2; possibly TRBD1 or TRBD2 for D (5 bases each). Per the germline V gene, CDR1 is MGHRA and CDR2 is YSYEKL. The CDR3 runs 16 residues. With 4 bases removed from V and 4 bases from J, the gap between germline ends came to 16 bases.

V is TRBV6-4 and J is TRBJ2-3, with 8 bases matching TRBD2. Germline V gene sequence: CDR1 MRHNA, CDR2 SNTAGT. The CDR3 runs 15 residues. J lost 1 base, V lost 3 bases, and 3 bases had no gene match. As DNA, the CDR3 is TGTGCCAGCAGTGAGCAAGCGGGAGGCACAGATACGCAGTATTTT. It is translated as CASSEQAGGTDTQYF.

This chain links TRBV14 with TRBJ2-7; possible D gene TRBD2, 7 bases. The CDR3 is 17 residues long. The germline V gene encodes CDR1 SGHDN and CDR2 FVKESK. V was clipped by 4 bases and J by 3 bases, with 22 bases between them. The CDR3 sequence: CASSPKRGEGKRYEQYF. In DNA, the CDR3 is TGTGCCAGCAGCCCAAAGAGGGGGGAGGGGAAACGCTACGAGCAGTACTTC.

This CDR3 is CASHPGRAYNEQFF. As DNA, the CDR3 is TGTGCCAGCCACCCCGGGAGGGCATACAATGAGCAGTTCTTC. The chain combines TRBV19 with TRBJ2-1, with TRBD2 matching over 8 bases. The CDR3 has 14 residues. After removal of 9 bases from V and 4 bases from J, the junction contained 8 bases not matched to a gene. Germline V CDR1 and CDR2: LNHDA, SQIVND (reference sequence).

The chain employs TRBV9 and TRBJ2-1; maybe TRBD2 (5 bases). Trimming cost V 4 bases and J 0 bases, with 14 bases left between them. Germline V gene sequence: CDR1 SGDLS, CDR2 YYNGEE. The CDR3 contains 16 residues. The CDR3 DNA follows: TGTGCCAGCAGCCCAAGACTATACGGCTCCTACAATGAGCAGTTCTTC. Its protein product is CASSPRLYGSYNEQFF.

The chain has TRBV9 and TRBJ2-1, with 9 bases fitting TRBD2. With V trimmed by 0 bases and J by 1 base, 5 bases remained unmatched. The V gene's germline CDR1 is SGDLS and CDR2 YYNGEE. The length of the CDR3 is 17 residues. This chain's CDR3 is CASSVAGSGRSYNEQFF. The CDR3 DNA follows: TGTGCCAGCAGCGTAGCTGGAAGCGGGAGGTCCTACAATGAGCAGTTCTTC.

The chain uses TRBV19 and TRBJ1-3; no clear D. V was shortened by 0 bases and J by 0 bases, with 12 bases between the two germline ends. CDR3 length: 17 residues. Germline values: CDR1 LNHDA, CDR2 SQIVND (reference sequence). CDR3 loop: CASSIDDNPYSGNTIYF. The CDR3 nucleotides are TGTGCCAGTAGTATAGACGACAACCCTTACTCTGGAAACACCATATATTTT.

The genes are TRBV28 and TRBJ2-1; D unresolved. The V gene's germline CDR1 is MDHEN and CDR2 SYDVKM. The CDR3 sequence is 12 residues long. V dropped 5 bases and J dropped 7 bases, with 9 bases sitting between them. The CDR3 DNA is TGTGCCAGCAGTCCCAACATGAATGAGCAGTTCTTC. Translation: CASSPNMNEQFF. Full variable domain (rest looked up from reference TRBV28 and TRBJ2-1): DVKVTQSSRYLVKRTGEKVFLECVQDMDHENMFWYRQDPGLGLRLIYFSYDVKMKEKGDIPEGYSVSREKKERFSLILESASTNQTSMYLCASSPNMNEQFFGPGTRLTVL.

The chain combines TRBV4-1 with TRBJ1-5; D unclear. Germline loops: CDR1 MGHRA, CDR2 YSYEKL. The CDR3 runs 15 residues. V shed 1 base and J shed 2 bases, with 9 bases lying between them. This CDR3 is CASSQGSWGNQPQHF. In DNA form, the CDR3 reads TGCGCCAGCAGCCAAGGGAGTTGGGGCAATCAGCCCCAGCATTTT.